Listed here is a single T cell receptor beta chain. As yet, its antigen is unknown. This sample stems from a study of cytomegalovirus exposure and HLA in healthy donors. Study-wide findings and caveats: A later analysis found common viral pathogens apparently linked to several of the most significant clusters. The study flagged around 150 TCR beta chains as cytomegalovirus-associated. Most CMV-associated TCR beta chains were later found to appear HLA-restricted.

Vbeta (60) and Jbeta (13) primers were used in the PCR. TCRdb keeps only in-frame clones here, not all; method: immunoSEQ multiplex PCR. Here the sample spans about 130,000 clones, over 60% being singletons. CDR1 and CDR2 (germline): SGHTA, FQGNSA. The CDR3 extends over 12 amino acids. V was pared by 5 bases and J by 2 bases, with 3 bases between. Sequencing was carried out using PBMCs. The chain has TRBV7-2 and TRBJ2-2; D is uncertain. The source of this sequence is a male donor in good health and CMV-seropositive. The CDR3 region has the DNA TGTGCCAGCAGCCTTAACACCGGGGAGCTGTTTTTT. This translates into CASSLNTGELFF.